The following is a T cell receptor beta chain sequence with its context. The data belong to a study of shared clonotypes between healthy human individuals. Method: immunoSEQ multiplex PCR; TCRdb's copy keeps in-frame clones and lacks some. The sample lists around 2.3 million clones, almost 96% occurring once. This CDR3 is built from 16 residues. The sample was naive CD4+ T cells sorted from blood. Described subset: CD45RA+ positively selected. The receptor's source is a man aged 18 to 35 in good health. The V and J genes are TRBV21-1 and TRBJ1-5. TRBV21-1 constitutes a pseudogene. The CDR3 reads CASSPLEGTSNQPQHF. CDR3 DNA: TGTGCCAGCAGCCCTCTCGAGGGGACTAGCAATCAGCCCCAGCATTTT.